The next 6 T cell receptor beta chains were all read from a single sample in a study of CD8+ T cells in alopecia areata. Extracted RNA was reverse transcribed into cDNA, the sequencing template. Sequencing was performed with immunoSEQ multiplex PCR; in TCRdb, only in-frame clones are kept and a portion is missing. The sample consists of around 200,000 clones, under 70% of them appearing once. Regarding treatment: oral pan-JAK inhibitor, 5-10 mg twice daily. Sequencing was performed on CD4+ T cells sorted from blood, taken at week 4, from a patient treated with tofacitinib. These receptors came from a human donor with alopecia areata.

This chain links TRBV7-9 with TRBJ2-7; D unresolved. The CDR3 length is 12 residues. Trimming removed 2 bases at V and 4 bases at J, with 6 bases between. In germline, CDR1 is SEHNR, CDR2 FQNEAQ (reference sequence). The CDR3 nucleotides are TGTGCCAGCAGCTTAAAACAGTACGAGCAGTACTTC. It codes for CASSLKQYEQYF.

The chain couples TRBV4-1 to TRBJ2-5; 9 bases agree with TRBD1. The CDR3 is 16 residues long. Germline loops: CDR1 MGHRA, CDR2 YSYEKL. With 4 bases clipped from V and 3 bases from J, the junction kept 9 bases outside the gene matches. DNA of the CDR3: TGCGCCAGCAGCCCACTCACAGGGGGCAAAAAAGAGACCCAGTACTTC. Translated: CASSPLTGGKKETQYF.

V usage is TRBV7-9 and J usage is TRBJ1-2, with D perhaps TRBD1 (5 bases). V gave up 1 base and J gave up 9 bases, with 12 bases separating them. CDR3 length equals 13 residues. In germline, CDR1 is SEHNR, CDR2 FQNEAQ (reference sequence). CDR3 DNA sequence: TGTGCCAGCAGCTTAGTCCCAGGGCTGAGCTACACCTTC. Protein: CASSLVPGLSYTF.

This clone showed up just a few times. The chain employs TRBV14 and TRBJ1-4; D is unclear. The CDR3 totals 12 residues. V lost 0 bases, J lost 14 bases, and 10 bases lay in between. CDR1 is SGHDN, CDR2 FVKESK, per germline. The CDR3 region has the DNA TGTGCCAGCAGCCAAGACTATGAGATCCTGTTTTTT. Encoded protein: CASSQDYEILFF.

The rearrangement uses TRBV6-6 and TRBJ1-1; D is unresolved. Between the trimmed V and J ends, which lost 7 bases and 2 bases, there was a span of 8 bases. CDR3 length: 12 amino acids. Germline V lookup: CDR1 MNHNY, CDR2 SVGAGI (reference sequence). CDR3 DNA: TGTGCCAGCACCCCGGTTAACACTGAAGCTTTCTTT. This codes for CASTPVNTEAFF.

This clone was observed a handful of times. The chain combines TRBV9 with TRBJ1-1, with TRBD1 as a possible D gene (5 bases). Looked up from germline, CDR1 is SGDLS and CDR2 is YYNGEE. The V and J ends lost 1 base and 0 bases respectively, with 7 bases between them. CDR3 length: 14 residues. Here the CDR3 DNA reads TGTGCCAGCAGCGTAAGGGGAGTGAACACTGAAGCTTTCTTT. Translation gives CASSVRGVNTEAFF.